The 27 T cell receptor beta chains reported below all come from one sample, sequenced in a study of Graves' ophthalmopathy and Graves' hyperthyroidism. RNA transcripts were the source from which TCR beta CDR3 regions were amplified. HTBI primers were used in a first-round RT-PCR, which preceded a second-round multiplex PCR. A single record per CDR3 protein comes from TCRdb applying MiXCR to the multiplex PCR reads. This table holds about 640,000 distinct CDR3 sequences, about 41% found once. Material: peripheral blood. Every receptor here comes from an adult man with Graves' ophthalmopathy.

The rearrangement uses TRBV20-1 and TRBJ1-5; 7 bases agree with TRBD1. Looked up from germline, CDR1 is DFQATT and CDR2 is SNEGSKA (reference sequence). This CDR3 has 14 amino acids. Losses at the gene ends were 1 base for V and 2 bases for J; bases not matched to a gene: 2. CDR3 protein: CSARGTGRNQPQHF. The CDR3, as DNA: TGCAGTGCTAGAGGGACAGGCCGCAATCAGCCCCAGCATTTT.

This clonotype appeared many times. The genes are TRBV5-1 and TRBJ1-5, with no clear D. V lost 4 bases and J lost 3, with 14 bases in between. The CDR3 runs 15 residues. Germline loops: CDR1 SGHRS, CDR2 YFSETQ. CDR3 nucleotides: TGCGCCAGCAGCCCTATACCCGGAACCAATCAGCCCCAGCATTTT. This gives the protein CASSPIPGTNQPQHF.

This clonotype has just one count. J is TRBJ2-7 and V is TRBV12-3 or TRBV12-4; tentative D call: TRBD1 (6 bases). The CDR3 is made up of 14 amino acids. With 6 bases removed from V and 3 bases from J, the gap between germline ends came to 15 bases. The CDR3, as DNA: TGTGCCAGCAGCACTGGACAGCACCGCTACGAGCAGTACTTC. Protein: CASSTGQHRYEQYF.

The table lists this clonotype with many counts. The rearrangement uses TRBV7-9 and TRBJ1-5; no firm D call. The germline gives CDR1 SEHNR, CDR2 FQNEAQ (reference sequence). This CDR3 region has 12 residues. V gave up 2 bases and J gave up 6 bases, with 5 bases separating them. CDR3: CASSLTGQPQHF. In DNA form, the CDR3 reads TGTGCCAGCAGCTTAACGGGTCAGCCCCAGCATTTT.

This rearrangement joins TRBV10-3 to TRBJ1-2; D gene unclear. Germline-derived CDR1 and CDR2 are ENHRY and SYGVKD. The CDR3 runs 12 residues. V was trimmed by 0 bases and J by 7 bases, leaving 6 bases between them. CDR3 loop: CAISESILGYTF. The CDR3 coding sequence is TGTGCCATCAGTGAGTCGATTCTTGGCTACACCTTC.

The gene calls are TRBV4-1 and TRBJ2-7, with TRBD1 as a possible D gene (5 bases). Trimming stripped 0 bases from V and 5 bases from J, with 11 bases between. The germline gives CDR1 MGHRA, CDR2 YSYEKL. CDR3 size: 14 residues. The CDR3 sequence is CASSQEFRVNEQYF. The CDR3 DNA sequence: TGCGCCAGCAGCCAAGAATTCAGGGTTAACGAGCAGTACTTC.

This clonotype was picked up many times. This chain uses TRBV10-3 with TRBJ1-1, with a possible D match to TRBD1 (5 bases). The CDR3 runs 13 residues. The V gene lost 8 bases and the J gene lost 5 bases, with 15 bases spanning the gap. Germline V gene lookup returns CDR1 ENHRY and CDR2 SYGVKD. CDR3: CAIARRAGTEAFF. CDR3 DNA: TGTGCCATCGCTAGGCGGGCAGGGACTGAAGCTTTCTTT.

This clonotype was found many times. The chain links TRBV5-1 to TRBJ1-4; D call uncertain. Germline V CDR1 and CDR2: SGHRS, YFSETQ. The germline V and J ends were trimmed by 0 bases and 6 bases, with 9 bases remaining between them. There are 14 residues in the CDR3. The CDR3 DNA reads as TGCGCCAGCAGCTTGGACCCAGGCGATGAAAAACTGTTTTTT. As protein: CASSLDPGDEKLFF.

The rearrangement joins TRBV10-3 to TRBJ1-5, with D hard to call. The V and J ends lost 4 bases and 1 base respectively, with 5 bases between them. The CDR3 contains 13 residues. CDR1 and CDR2 (germline): ENHRY, SYGVKD. The CDR3 nucleotides read TGTGCCATCAGTGGGGCGAGCAATCAGCCCCAGCATTTT. Translating gives CAISGASNQPQHF.

The chain employs TRBV7-6 and TRBJ1-1; D unclear. V dropped 5 bases and J dropped 6 bases, with 22 bases sitting between them. From germline, CDR1 is SGHVS and CDR2 FNYEAQ. There are 16 residues in the CDR3. The CDR3 loop reads CASSPNNGGSEAEAFF. DNA of the CDR3: TGTGCCAGCAGCCCTAATAATGGTGGGAGCGAGGCTGAAGCTTTCTTT. Using reference TRBV7-6 and TRBJ1-1 for the parts outside the CDR3, the full variable domain is GAGVSQSPRYKVTKRGQDVALRCDPISGHVSLYWYRQALGQGPEFLTYFNYEAQQDKSGLPNDRFSAERPEGSISTLTIQRTEQRDSAMYRCASSPNNGGSEAEAFFGQGTRLTVV.

Details on this clonotype: The CDR3 does not close with the conserved phenylalanine or tryptophan, likely indicating a read error. This chain joins TRBV20-1 and TRBJ2-3; D unresolved. The CDR3 is 13 residues long. Germline values: CDR1 DFQATT, CDR2 SNEGSKA (reference sequence). V was shortened by 1 base and J by 5 bases, with 10 bases between the two germline ends. This CDR3 is CSARAPGEDTQYV. CDR3 coding DNA: TGCAGTGCTAGAGCCCCCGGCGAAGATACGCAGTATGTT.

This clonotype was recorded at least ten times. An end of the junction does not agree with germline; a read error may underlie this. The chain is built from TRBV9 and TRBJ1-2, with TRBD1 matching over 9 bases. The CDR3 totals 14 residues. The germline V gene has CDR1 SGDLS and CDR2 YYNGEE. The CDR3 DNA sequence: TGTGCCAGCACCCGGGACAGGGTCAACTCTGGCTACACCTTC. Residues: CASTRDRVNSGYTF. Full variable domain (rest looked up from reference TRBV9 and TRBJ1-2): DSGVTQTPKHLITATGQRVTLRCSPRSGDLSVYWYQQSLDQGLQFLIQYYNGEERAKGNILERFSAQQFPDLHSELNLSSLELGDSALYFCASTRDRVNSGYTFGSGTRLTVV.

This clonotype was seen a few times. The chain has TRBV18 and TRBJ2-7, with 7 bases aligning to TRBD1. J lost 4 bases, V lost 0 bases, and 6 bases had no gene match. The germline V gene encodes CDR1 KGHSH and CDR2 LQKENI. The CDR3 sequence is 15 residues long. CDR3 nucleotide sequence: TGTGCCAGCTCACCACCGAGTAGGGGGCGGTACGAGCAGTACTTC. It is translated as CASSPPSRGRYEQYF.

This sequence joins TRBV19 and TRBJ2-2, with TRBD2 matching 13 bases. The CDR3 is made up of 17 amino acids. With 9 bases clipped from V and 3 bases from J, the junction kept 10 bases outside the gene matches. Germline V gives CDR1 LNHDA, CDR2 SQIVND (reference sequence). Here the CDR3 reads CASKTGGTSGDTGELFF. The DNA for the CDR3 is TGTGCCAGCAAAACGGGAGGGACTAGCGGGGACACCGGGGAGCTGTTTTTT.

As concerns this clonotype: Possible read error: a much larger clone is one base away. The chain employs TRBV20-1 and TRBJ2-7, with a possible D match to TRBD2 (5 bases). This CDR3 is built from 13 residues. CDR1 and CDR2 from the germline V gene are DFQATT and SNEGSKA (reference sequence). Here the CDR3 reads CSAGQASSYEQCF. The CDR3 DNA is TGCAGTGCTGGCCAGGCTAGCTCCTACGAGCAGTGCTTC.

The chain employs TRBV20-1 and TRBJ2-7, with D possibly matching TRBD1 (5 bases). Germline V gene lookup returns CDR1 DFQATT and CDR2 SNEGSKA (reference sequence). This CDR3 spans 12 amino acids. Trimming pared 6 bases from V and 5 bases from J, leaving 14 bases between. The CDR3 sequence is CSATERGDEQYF. The CDR3 DNA reads TGCAGTGCCACAGAAAGGGGCGACGAGCAGTACTTC.

The rearrangement uses TRBV24-1 and TRBJ1-2; maybe TRBD1 (5 bases). This CDR3 comprises 15 residues. CDR1 and CDR2 (germline): KGHDR, SFDVKD. Trimming cost V 6 bases and J 4 bases, with 17 bases left between them. CDR3 sequence (DNA): TGTGCCACCAGTTTGGGGGTACCAGGATCCTATGGCTACACCTTC. Translating gives CATSLGVPGSYGYTF.

There are many counts of this clonotype. The chain carries TRBV25-1 and TRBJ1-6; tentatively, D is TRBD1 (5 bases). Germline V gene lookup returns CDR1 MGHDK and CDR2 SYGVNS. The length of the CDR3 is 13 residues. Trimming removed 5 bases from V and 7 bases from J, with 9 bases in between. CDR3 DNA sequence: TGTGCCAGCAGTACCGGGGGGAATTCACCCCTCCACTTT. Its protein is CASSTGGNSPLHF.

In regard to this clonotype: Mismatch with germline at one junction end may stem from a read error. The CDR3 loop is CAISESGSGYTF. As DNA, the CDR3 is TGTGCCATCAGTGAGTCGGGGAGCGGCTACACCTTC. The genes are TRBV25-1 and TRBJ1-2; no clear D. CDR1 and CDR2 (germline): MGHDK, SYGVNS. CDR3 length: 12 amino acids.

A remark on this clonotype: This could be a read error, since a much larger clone is one nucleotide away. J is TRBJ2-2 and V is TRBV7-9, with D perhaps matching TRBD1 or TRBD2 (5 bases each). Germline-derived CDR1 and CDR2 are SEHNR and FQNEAQ (reference sequence). The CDR3 extends over 14 amino acids. The DNA for the CDR3 is TGTGCCAGCAGCTCGACAGTATCAATCGGGAAGCTGTTTTTT. It codes for CASSSTVSIGKLFF.

The genes are TRBV2 and TRBJ1-2, with a possible D match to TRBD1 (6 bases). The ends were cut back, 6 bases at V and 4 bases at J, with 15 bases in the middle. Per the germline V gene, CDR1 is SNHLY and CDR2 is FYNNEI. The CDR3 is 14 residues long. CDR3 amino acids: CASRGTGTIYGYTF. In DNA form, the CDR3 reads TGTGCCAGCAGGGGGACCGGGACAATCTATGGCTACACCTTC.

The chain combines TRBV18 with TRBJ1-5; D call uncertain. Trimming removed 3 bases from V and 11 bases from J, with 17 bases in between. CDR1 is KGHSH and CDR2 is LQKENI in the germline V gene. The CDR3 contains 14 residues. The CDR3 DNA reads as TGTGCCAGCTCACCGAATCAGGACGGTTCAGCCCAGCATTTT. Its translation is CASSPNQDGSAQHF.

The chain is built from TRBV10-3 and TRBJ2-3; 8 nucleotides align to TRBD2. The V gene end was trimmed by 7 bases and the J gene end by 0 bases; junction bases not matched to a gene: 6. The CDR3 loop spans 15 amino acids. Per the germline V gene, CDR1 is ENHRY and CDR2 is SYGVKD. The chain's CDR3 is CAINRASGSTDTQYF. The CDR3 bases are TGTGCCATCAACAGAGCTAGCGGGAGCACAGATACGCAGTATTTT.

The CDR3, as DNA: TGTGCCAGCAAAGGGGACAGCACCTACGAGCAGTACTTC. Encoded protein: CASKGDSTYEQYF. The chain is built from TRBV2 and TRBJ2-7; 7 nucleotides agree with TRBD1. The CDR3 length is 13 residues. V dropped 7 bases and J dropped 2; count of bases not matched to a gene: 5. The germline V gene encodes CDR1 SNHLY and CDR2 FYNNEI.

This chain uses TRBV10-3 with TRBJ2-1, with 10 nucleotides matching TRBD2. The CDR3 totals 15 residues. The germline V gene has CDR1 ENHRY and CDR2 SYGVKD. With 0 bases clipped from V and 9 bases from J, the junction kept 5 bases outside the gene matches. The DNA of the CDR3 is TGTGCCATCAGTGAGTCGAGCGGGAGGGGCGGTGAGCAGTTCTTC. Amino acid sequence: CAISESSGRGGEQFF.

This clonotype came up many times. The CDR3 loop reads CASSLSSLVNTEAFF. The CDR3 DNA is TGTGCCAGCAGCTTGTCCAGCTTGGTGAACACTGAAGCTTTCTTT. V is TRBV13 and J is TRBJ1-1; D call uncertain. The CDR3 loop spans 15 amino acids. V was cut by 3 bases and J by 0 bases, with 11 bases left in between. Germline V gene lookup returns CDR1 PRHDT and CDR2 FYEKMQ (reference sequence).

This clonotype was seen more than once but under ten times. The gene calls are TRBV29-1 and TRBJ1-2, with 10 bases that match TRBD1. V was pared by 4 bases and J by 6 bases, with 2 bases of the junction left unmatched. CDR1 and CDR2 (germline): SQVTM, ANQGSEA. The length of the CDR3 is 12 residues. Here the CDR3 DNA reads TGCAGCGTTGGGACAGGGGGAGATGGCTACACCTTC. Translating gives CSVGTGGDGYTF.